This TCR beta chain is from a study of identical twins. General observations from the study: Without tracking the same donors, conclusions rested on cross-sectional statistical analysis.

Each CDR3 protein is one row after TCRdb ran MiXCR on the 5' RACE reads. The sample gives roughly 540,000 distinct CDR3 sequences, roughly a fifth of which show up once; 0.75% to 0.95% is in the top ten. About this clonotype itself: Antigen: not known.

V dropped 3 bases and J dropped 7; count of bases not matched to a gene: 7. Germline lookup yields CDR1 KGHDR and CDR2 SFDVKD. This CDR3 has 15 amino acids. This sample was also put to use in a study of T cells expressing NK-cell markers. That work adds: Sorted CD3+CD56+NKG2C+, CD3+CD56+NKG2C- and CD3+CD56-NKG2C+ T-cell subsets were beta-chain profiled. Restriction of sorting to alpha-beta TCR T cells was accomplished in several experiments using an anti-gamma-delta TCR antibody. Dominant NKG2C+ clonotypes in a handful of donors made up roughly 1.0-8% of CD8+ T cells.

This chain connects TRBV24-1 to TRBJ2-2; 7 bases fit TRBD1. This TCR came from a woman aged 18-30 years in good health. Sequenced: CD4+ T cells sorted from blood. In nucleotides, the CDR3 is TGTGCCACCAGTGATCCGAGACAGGGCGACGGGGAGCTGTTTTTT. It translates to CATSDPRQGDGELFF.